The T cell receptor beta chain described here comes from a study of CD8+ T cells in alopecia areata. Findings and limits, study-wide: Shared TCR sequences were less clear between patients than in mice, possibly partly from HLA diversity. Clonality in lesional scalp, especially alopecia totalis/universalis, exceeded that of normal scalp.

Reverse transcription of extracted RNA yielded cDNA, which provided the sequencing template. The method was immunoSEQ multiplex PCR; TCRdb's version includes in-frame clones alone and lacks a portion of them. The sample lists 95,000 to 120,000 clones; approximately 59% were seen once. Sorted populations comprised CD4+ and CD8+ T cells obtained from PBMCs. Comment on this clone: Its antigen is undetermined.

The CDR3 has 13 amino acids. Germline CDR1 and CDR2: LNHDA and SQIVND (reference sequence). V was trimmed by 10 bases and J by 5 bases, leaving 15 bases between them. Source material: CD8+ T cells sorted from blood. V usage is TRBV19 and J usage is TRBJ2-1, with D uncertain. This receptor was identified in a human donor in good health. The CDR3 spells CATGPAIHNEQFF. In DNA form, the CDR3 reads TGTGCCACCGGGCCGGCAATCCACAATGAGCAGTTCTTC.